Detailed here is one TCR beta chain. This clonotype was recorded many times. Its antigen specificity is not known. There are no base qualities to consult, and no much larger clone falls within one base. Counted from cysteine to phenylalanine, this CDR3 has 15 amino acids. CDR3 DNA only is kept here, 45 bases in frame from base 1. The germline V gene yields SGHVS for CDR1 and FQNEAQ for CDR2. The trim is 1 base for V and 2 bases for J, with a gap of 11 bases between the germline ends. This sample's time point label indicates: longitudinal time-point 3. For the unsorted PBMC libraries, 2 million PBMCs were stored in RNAlater at -80 degrees C until RNA extraction and were used to generate the libraries. PBMCs were separated from peripheral blood using Ficoll-Hypaque density gradient centrifugation and then cryopreserved in liquid nitrogen. This sample was taken from a study of neurological immune-mediated disorders (dated by TCRdb to the late 2010s). In the study overall: Using UMI-based sequencing, the study compared peripheral blood TCR-beta repertoires from patients with HTLV-I-associated myelopathy (HAM/TSP), patients with multiple sclerosis, and healthy controls. The roughly 110 TCR-beta libraries included longitudinal samples, technical triplicates and paired sorted CD4+ and CD8+ T-cell subsets alongside PBMC samples. Longitudinal HAM/TSP and healthy donors had 3 time-points each (roughly 3-45 month intervals). The cohort included approximately 68 subjects: some 14 with HAM/TSP, about 35 with multiple sclerosis, and 20 healthy controls.

To synthesize cDNA, template-switch 5'RACE was performed with a primer carrying a 10-nucleotide random unique molecular identifier so that each TCR transcript was tagged. Each sequencing run produced over 160 million TCR-beta sequences covering 15-18 subjects. Total RNA was extracted with the RNeasy kit. TCR-beta VDJ regions were amplified with primers for the TCR constant region and the 5'RACE anchor, using the KAPA Real-time Library Amplification kit. A first PCR added sample indexes and Illumina adaptors, and a second PCR then raised library yield. After purification with Ampure beads, the TCR product of roughly 650 bp was size-selected on a 2% E-gel SizeSelection system. Before pooling, library quality was assessed on a Bioanalyzer, concentration was determined with Qubit, and library quantification was performed with the Kapa Library Quantification kit. An Illumina HiSeq 2500 was used to sequence the libraries paired-end at 2 x 150 bp. To increase sequence diversity, roughly 24-31% phiX was spiked into each library pool. The original pipeline was this. The UMI-based MiGEC pipeline processed quality-filtered reads and removed over 75% of raw TCR sequences during error correction. VDJ genes were aligned to IMGT germline references, and each clonotype was defined by a unique CDR3 amino acid sequence together with V-J genes. VDJtools evaluated clonal expansion, Shannon diversity and CDR3 relatedness (CalcPairwiseDistances, ClusterSamples); CLCbio workbench built phylogenetic trees. Clones with at least 8 unique UMIs were defined as expanded, with this threshold being based on coefficient-of-variation modelling across technical triplicates. TCRdb took the public reads, trimmed them with fastp at Q25, ran MiXCR for clone calling and kept in-frame beta chains. Under each unique CDR3 protein, matching rows form one entry showing the most common genes and DNA. What appears here as the V and J calls and clone size reflects TCRdb's work, not the paper's. In this sample the table shows tens of thousands of distinct CDR3 sequences, more than 9.5% of which occur a single time. Roughly 10% of the sample lies in the top ten.

The full study reports these points: No identical CDR3 amino acid sequences were found to be shared among expanded clones across subjects, suggesting that TCR-beta repertoires were private in all groups. TCR clonal expansion was highest in HAM/TSP patients and lowest in MS patients, with MS patients falling below even healthy controls.

The sample comprised PBMCs. The TCR comes from a male donor with HTLV-1-associated myelopathy (HAM/TSP). The sequence links TRBV7-8 to TRBJ2-5; the D region is possibly TRBD1 or TRBD2, each matching across 5 bases. The CDR3 loop reads CASSLEARGQETQYF. The DNA sequence is as follows: TGTGCCAGCAGCTTAGAGGCGAGGGGACAAGAGACCCAGTACTTC. With the rest looked up from the reference TRBV7-8 and TRBJ2-5 genes rather than sequenced, the full variable domain is GAGVSQSPRYKVAKRGQDVALRCDPISGHVSLFWYQQALGQGPEFLTYFQNEAQLDKSGLPSDRFFAERPEGSVSTLKIQRTQQEDSAVYLCASSLEARGQETQYFGPGTRLLVL.